This T cell receptor (beta chain) was profiled in a study of beta chain features in type 1 diabetes. J was trimmed by 8 bases and V by 6 bases; bases with no gene match: 12. The CDR3 is 15 residues long. In germline, CDR1 is ENHRY, CDR2 SYGVKD. General observations from the study: Sequencing used cDNA, and cells with high TCR expression could therefore be over-represented.

This clone came up a few times. Its antigen is not identified. Expressed TCRB transcripts got sequenced, as all isolated RNA was reverse transcribed. Clones were sequenced by immunoSEQ multiplex PCR, and TCRdb holds only the in-frame ones, with some missing. The sample has hundreds of thousands of clones, 15% to 19% seen once. CD45RO/CCR7/CD25/CD127/CD95/CD27 staining was used to isolate CD4+ naive, central memory, regulatory and stem cell-like memory cells by sorting. The sequencing sample was made of naive CD4+ T cells from blood. V usage is TRBV10-3 and J usage is TRBJ1-4; 7 bases fit TRBD1. The source of this sequence is a man aged 18 to 30 in good health. DNA of the CDR3: TGTGCCATCAGGGAGGGGGCCTCGAGGATCGAAAAACTGTTTTTT. It is translated as CAIREGASRIEKLFF.